The 14 T cell receptor beta chains below were found in one sample sequenced in a study of OX40 agonist ivuxolimab in advanced cancers. Here immunoSEQ multiplex PCR was the method, and the copy in TCRdb shows in-frame clones only, minus some. Of 30,000 to 45,000 clones in the sample, around two thirds are singletons; the top ten hold approximately 18%. Source: CD4+ or CD8+ T cells sorted from blood, taken in a trial of the OX40 agonist ivuxolimab. The receptor set was obtained from an adult with an advanced solid tumor such as melanoma, head and neck, liver or kidney cancer.

By share of the sample, this clone is medium-sized (0.01 to 0.1%). The rearrangement uses TRBV7-4 and TRBJ1-5; a possible D gene is TRBD1 (6 bases). The CDR3 covers 18 residues. The germline CDR1 and CDR2 sequences are SGHVT and SQSDAQ. V lost 1 base and J 5 bases, leaving 21 bases between the germline ends. CDR3 loop: CASSLVRKQGRSDQPQHF. The CDR3 DNA follows: TGTGCCAGCAGCTTAGTACGAAAACAGGGACGATCCGATCAGCCCCAGCATTTT. The variable domain in full, completed from reference TRBV7-4 and TRBJ1-5, reads GAGVSQSPRYKVAKRGRDVALRCDSISGHVTLYWYRQTLGQGSEVLTYSQSDAQRDKSGRPSGRFSAERPERSVSTLKIQRTEQGDSAVYLCASSLVRKQGRSDQPQHFGDGTRLSIL.

The rearrangement joins TRBV6-6 to TRBJ1-6; possibly TRBD1 for D (6 bases). CDR1 and CDR2 (germline): MNHNY, SVGAGI (reference sequence). This CDR3 comprises 15 residues. The ends were cut back, 5 bases at V and 14 bases at J, with 22 bases in the middle. The CDR3 is CASSRRTGPGIALHF. CDR3 nucleotides: TGTGCCAGCAGTCGCCGTACAGGGCCGGGGATCGCCCTCCACTTT.

The V and J genes are TRBV5-1 and TRBJ2-6; D is unresolved. CDR3 length: 16 amino acids. Germline CDR1 is SGHRS and CDR2 is YFSETQ. V was shortened by 2 bases and J by 2 bases, with 11 bases between the two germline ends. CDR3 bases: TGCGCCAGCAGCTTCGGTCGCCAAACTGGGGCCAACGTCCTGACTTTC. It codes for CASSFGRQTGANVLTF.

To note about this clone: Distinct nucleotide sequences in the sample also encode this CDR3. The V and J genes are TRBV9 and TRBJ1-3; D not certain. The germline CDR1 and CDR2 sequences are SGDLS and YYNGEE. Between the trimmed V and J ends, which lost 4 bases and 0 bases, there was a span of 11 bases. The CDR3 extends over 15 amino acids. The CDR3 DNA is TGTGCCAGCAGCCTTGGACGGACCTCTGGAAACACCATATATTTT. This gives the protein CASSLGRTSGNTIYF.

This rearrangement joins TRBV6-6 to TRBJ1-1, with a tentative D call TRBD1 (5 bases). Trimming pared 0 bases from V and 4 bases from J, leaving 15 bases between. Germline assignment: CDR1 MNHNY and CDR2 SVGAGI (reference sequence). The CDR3 spans 16 residues. CDR3 in amino acids: CASSYSSLGRRTEAFF. The CDR3 region has the DNA TGTGCCAGCAGTTACTCGAGTTTGGGGCGGCGCACTGAAGCTTTCTTT.

The gene calls are TRBV19 and TRBJ2-7, with a possible D match to TRBD2 (7 bases). Per germline, CDR1 LNHDA and CDR2 SQIVND (reference sequence). The CDR3 length is 17 residues. Trimming took off 4 bases at V and 0 bases at J, with 19 bases between the two ends. CDR3 bases: TGTGCCAGTAGTAGTTCTCAGTGGGCGGGGGCCTCCTACGAGCAGTACTTC. Protein sequence: CASSSSQWAGASYEQYF. Full variable domain (remainder filled in from reference TRBV19 and TRBJ2-7): DGGITQSPKYLFRKEGQNVTLSCEQNLNHDAMYWYRQDPGQGLRLIYYSQIVNDFQKGDIAEGYSVSREKKESFPLTVTSAQKNPTAFYLCASSSSQWAGASYEQYFGPGTRLTVT.

This chain connects TRBV14 to TRBJ1-3, with D unclear. Germline V lookup: CDR1 SGHDN, CDR2 FVKESK. There are 13 residues in the CDR3. Trimming stripped 3 bases from V and 0 bases from J, with 3 bases between. In nucleotides, the CDR3 is TGTGCCAGCAGCCAGAGCTCTGGAAACACCATATATTTT. This codes for CASSQSSGNTIYF.

The J gene is TRBJ2-7, the V gene TRBV15, with no clear D. CDR3 size: 13 residues. V lost 5 bases, J lost 2 bases, and 10 bases lay in between. Germline assignment: CDR1 LNHNV and CDR2 YYDKDF (reference sequence). CDR3 DNA: TGTGCCACCAGCGCATATACCGCCTACGAGCAGTACGTC. Its protein is CATSAYTAYEQYV.

The chain uses TRBV6-1 and TRBJ2-3; 9 bases line up with TRBD1. The junction had 9 bases not matched to a gene; V was cut back by 6 bases and J by 8 bases. The CDR3 has 14 amino acids. CDR1 and CDR2 from the germline V gene are MNHNS and SASEGT. The DNA for the CDR3 is TGTGCCAGCAGAACCAACAGGGGGCTGGGTACGCAGTATTTT. Amino acid sequence: CASRTNRGLGTQYF.

This chain connects TRBV13 to TRBJ2-3, with a weak D call TRBD1 (5 bases). This CDR3 has 13 amino acids. CDR1 and CDR2 from the germline V gene are PRHDT and FYEKMQ (reference sequence). V gave up 4 bases and J gave up 4 bases, with 9 bases separating them. As DNA, the CDR3 is TGTGCCAGCAGCTCCCAAGGGGCAGATACGCAGTATTTT. Translated: CASSSQGADTQYF.

This clone was counted many times. This chain uses TRBV5-4 with TRBJ2-1; 8 positions agree with TRBD1. The CDR3 runs 13 residues. From germline, CDR1 is SGHNT and CDR2 YYREEE (reference sequence). V was clipped by 5 bases and J by 9 bases; unmatched bases: 7. The CDR3 here is CASSFQGAGEQFF. The DNA for the CDR3 is TGTGCCAGCAGTTTTCAGGGGGCTGGTGAGCAGTTCTTC.

This clone has a single count. CDR3 sequence: CASRQGIGTEAFF. Here the CDR3 DNA reads TGTGCCAGCAGACAGGGTATTGGCACTGAAGCTTTCTTT. The chain uses TRBV6-5 and TRBJ1-1; D perhaps matches TRBD1 (6 bases). The germline V gene encodes CDR1 MNHEY and CDR2 SVGAGI. V was clipped by 6 bases and J by 4 bases, with 12 bases between them. The CDR3 spans 13 residues.

This clone was recorded a few times. This chain connects TRBV29-1 to TRBJ1-1; no definite D call. This CDR3 spans 15 amino acids. Germline lookup yields CDR1 SQVTM and CDR2 ANQGSEA. V was shortened by 4 bases and J by 0 bases, with 15 bases between the two germline ends. The CDR3 nucleotides are TGCAGCGTTGGGTGGCCAAGAGGGATGAACACTGAAGCTTTCTTT. Protein sequence: CSVGWPRGMNTEAFF.

The rearrangement links TRBV6-1 to TRBJ2-5; 7 nucleotides match TRBD1. The J segment lost 1 base and the V segment lost 6 bases, leaving 5 bases of the junction unmatched. The CDR3 runs 14 residues. The germline V gene encodes CDR1 MNHNS and CDR2 SASEGT. The CDR3 coding sequence is TGTGCCAGCAGGGCAGGGGGATCCCAAGAGACCCAGTACTTC. It specifies CASRAGGSQETQYF.